This T cell receptor (beta chain) was captured by sequencing in a study of siplizumab effects on memory and regulatory T cells. Trimming took off 1 base at V and 4 bases at J, with 10 bases between the two ends. The germline gives CDR1 LNHNV, CDR2 YYDKDF (reference sequence). The CDR3 has 15 residues. This clone has only a few counts. What it recognizes is unknown. Each sample contributed roughly 9.3 x 10^4 TCR templates to the assay. Profiling relied on immunoSEQ multiplex PCR, and the TCRdb table lists in-frame clones only, not all of them. The sample includes over 90,000 clones, approximately 90% of them seen just once. Study-wide points: A mean of approximately 70% of mappable alloreactive CD4+ clones were Treg-derived with siplizumab, compared with more than 25% in controls.

This chain joins TRBV15 and TRBJ2-2; D unclear. The sequence derives from a human donor in good health. The sequenced sample was CD4+ T cells sorted from blood. CDR3 in amino acids: CATSRVSRSTGELFF. As DNA, the CDR3 is TGTGCCACCAGCAGAGTAAGCAGGTCCACCGGGGAGCTGTTTTTT.